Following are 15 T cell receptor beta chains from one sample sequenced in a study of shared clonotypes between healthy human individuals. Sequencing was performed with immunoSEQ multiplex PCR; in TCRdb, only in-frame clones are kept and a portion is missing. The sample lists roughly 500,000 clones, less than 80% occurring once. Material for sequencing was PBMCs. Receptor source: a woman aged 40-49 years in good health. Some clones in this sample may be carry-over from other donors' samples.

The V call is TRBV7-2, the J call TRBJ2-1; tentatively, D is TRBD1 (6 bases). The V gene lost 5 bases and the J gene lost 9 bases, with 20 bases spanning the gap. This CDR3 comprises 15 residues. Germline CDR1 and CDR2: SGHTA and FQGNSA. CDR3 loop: CASSRPGQGWGEQFF. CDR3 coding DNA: TGTGCCAGCAGCCGTCCGGGGCAGGGGTGGGGTGAGCAGTTCTTC.

The CDR3 DNA is TGTGCCAGCAGCCTCTTGGGCAGTTCCTACGAGCAGTACTTC. It is translated as CASSLLGSSYEQYF. The chain links TRBV9 to TRBJ2-7; D not certain. V was trimmed by 4 bases and J by 1 base, leaving 12 bases between them. Germline values: CDR1 SGDLS, CDR2 YYNGEE. CDR3 length equals 14 residues.

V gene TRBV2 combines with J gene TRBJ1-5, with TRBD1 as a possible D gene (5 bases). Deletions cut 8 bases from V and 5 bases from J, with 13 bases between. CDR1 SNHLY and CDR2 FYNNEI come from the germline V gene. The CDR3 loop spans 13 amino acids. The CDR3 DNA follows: TGTGCCAGCCTAGGCGAAGGGGATCAGCCCCAGCATTTT. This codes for CASLGEGDQPQHF.

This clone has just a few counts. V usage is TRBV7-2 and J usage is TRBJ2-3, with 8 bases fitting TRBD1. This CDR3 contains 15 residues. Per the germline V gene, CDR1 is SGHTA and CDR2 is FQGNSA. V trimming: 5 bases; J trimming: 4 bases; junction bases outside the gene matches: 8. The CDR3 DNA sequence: TGTGCCAGCAGCCCGGACAGGGTGAGGGCAGATACGCAGTATTTT. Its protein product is CASSPDRVRADTQYF.

The CDR3 here is CASSVGGSGRAEETQYF. CDR3 DNA sequence: TGTGCCAGCAGCGTAGGGGGTAGCGGGAGGGCCGAAGAGACCCAGTACTTC. The rearrangement links TRBV9 to TRBJ2-5; 11 nucleotides align to TRBD2. Trimming took 0 bases from V and 3 from J; bases not matched to a gene: 7. The CDR3 spans 17 residues. Looked up from germline, CDR1 is SGDLS and CDR2 is YYNGEE.

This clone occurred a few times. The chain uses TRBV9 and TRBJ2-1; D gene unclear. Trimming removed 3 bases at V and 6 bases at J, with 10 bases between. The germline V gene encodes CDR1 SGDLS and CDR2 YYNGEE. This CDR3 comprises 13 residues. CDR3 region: CASSETQLNEQFF. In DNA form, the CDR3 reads TGTGCCAGCAGCGAGACTCAACTCAATGAGCAGTTCTTC.

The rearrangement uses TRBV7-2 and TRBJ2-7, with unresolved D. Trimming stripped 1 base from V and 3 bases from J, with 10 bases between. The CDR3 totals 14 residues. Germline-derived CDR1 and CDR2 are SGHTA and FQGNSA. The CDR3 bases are TGTGCCAGCAGCTTAGTTCGCCCCTTCTACGAGCAGTACTTC. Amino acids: CASSLVRPFYEQYF.

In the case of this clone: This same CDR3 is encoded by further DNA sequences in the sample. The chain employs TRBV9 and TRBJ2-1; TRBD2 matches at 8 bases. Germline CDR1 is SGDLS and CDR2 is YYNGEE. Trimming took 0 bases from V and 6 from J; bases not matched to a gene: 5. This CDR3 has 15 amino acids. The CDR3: CASSVAGGPSNEQFF. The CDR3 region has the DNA TGTGCCAGCAGCGTAGCGGGAGGGCCCTCCAATGAGCAGTTCTTC.

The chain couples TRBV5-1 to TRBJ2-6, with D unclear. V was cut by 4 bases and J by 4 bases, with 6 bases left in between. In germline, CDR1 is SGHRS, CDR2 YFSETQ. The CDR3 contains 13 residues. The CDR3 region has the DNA TGCGCCAGCAGCCCAGAAGGGGCCAACGTCCTGACTTTC. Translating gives CASSPEGANVLTF.

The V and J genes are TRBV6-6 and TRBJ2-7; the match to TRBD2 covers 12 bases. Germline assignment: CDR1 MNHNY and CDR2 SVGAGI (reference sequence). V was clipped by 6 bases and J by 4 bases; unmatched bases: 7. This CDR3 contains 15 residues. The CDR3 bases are TGTGCCAGCAGCCCGGGACTAGCGGGCTTTTACGAGCAGTACTTC. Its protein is CASSPGLAGFYEQYF.

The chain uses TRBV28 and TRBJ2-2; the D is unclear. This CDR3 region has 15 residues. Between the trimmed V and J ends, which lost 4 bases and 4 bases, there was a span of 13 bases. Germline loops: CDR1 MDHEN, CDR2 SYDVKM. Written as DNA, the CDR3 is TGTGCCAGCAGTTCCCTGCGGACCATCACCGGGGAGCTGTTTTTT. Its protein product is CASSSLRTITGELFF.

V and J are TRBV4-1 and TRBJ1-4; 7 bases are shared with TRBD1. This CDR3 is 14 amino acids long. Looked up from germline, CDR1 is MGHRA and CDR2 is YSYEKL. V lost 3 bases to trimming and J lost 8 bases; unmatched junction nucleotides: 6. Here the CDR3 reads CASSQTGMKEKLFF. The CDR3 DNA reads TGCGCCAGCAGCCAGACAGGGATGAAGGAAAAACTGTTTTTT.

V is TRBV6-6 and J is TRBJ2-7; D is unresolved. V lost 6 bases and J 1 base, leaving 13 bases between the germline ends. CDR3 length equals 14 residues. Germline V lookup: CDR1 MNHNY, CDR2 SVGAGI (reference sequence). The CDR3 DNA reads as TGTGCCAGCAGGCTCCTCTTCATTTCCTACGAGCAGTACTTC. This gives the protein CASRLLFISYEQYF.

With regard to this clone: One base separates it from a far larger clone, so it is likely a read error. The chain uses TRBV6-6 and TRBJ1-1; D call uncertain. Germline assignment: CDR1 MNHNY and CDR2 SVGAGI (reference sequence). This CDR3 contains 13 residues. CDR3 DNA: TGTGCCAGCAGTTACTCTATCAGCACTGAAACTTTCTTT. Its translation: CASSYSISTETFF.

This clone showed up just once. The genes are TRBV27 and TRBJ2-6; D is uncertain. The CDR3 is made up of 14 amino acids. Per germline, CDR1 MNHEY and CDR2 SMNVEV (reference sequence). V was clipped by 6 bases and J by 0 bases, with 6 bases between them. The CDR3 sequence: CASSSTSGANVLTF. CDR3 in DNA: TGTGCCAGCAGCTCAACCTCTGGGGCCAACGTCCTGACTTTC.